This T cell receptor (beta chain) stems from a study of CD8 T cells in ankylosing spondylitis. Study-level points and caveats: Earlier studies detected some motif variants in reactive arthritis synovial fluid and blood. One TCR beta motif, made up of roughly 8 highly homologous variants, appeared characteristic of ankylosing spondylitis blood.

The TCR beta libraries were generated through quantitative 5'-RACE incorporating molecular barcodes. TCRdb called the 5' RACE reads again in MiXCR, with one record for every CDR3 protein. The sample gives fewer than 250,000 distinct CDR3 sequences, 8% to 11% of which show up once; 2% to 3% is in the top ten. Germline V CDR1 and CDR2: DFQATT, SNEGSKA (reference sequence). V shed 1 base and J shed 6 bases, with 13 bases lying between them. This CDR3 region has 13 residues. In its sample, this clonotype was seen many times. Its antigen is as yet unknown. Sequencing was carried out using blood, either unsorted or a sorted T cell fraction (not recorded which). This rearrangement joins TRBV20-1 to TRBJ2-7; the D is unclear. This receptor was identified in a male donor with ankylosing spondylitis or in good health (not recorded which). CDR3 sequence reads: CSARGVDLAEQYF. DNA for the CDR3: TGCAGTGCTAGAGGGGTTGACCTCGCCGAGCAGTACTTC.